The clone carrying this T cell receptor beta chain has only one observation. Trimming left V 1 base short and J 7 bases short, with 13 bases between. Germline CDR1 and CDR2: SGHTA and FQGNSA. This CDR3 region has 14 residues. This sample was taken from a study of blood T cell repertoires in COVID-19. Libraries were prepared by immunoSEQ multiplex PCR; TCRdb keeps only in-frame clonotypes and omits some of them. The sample lists around 190,000 clones, 80% to 90% occurring once. Source material: PBMCs or T cells enriched from blood (not recorded which). The chain joins TRBV7-2 to TRBJ1-2; tentatively, D is TRBD1 (5 bases). This sequence was found in a man aged 40-49 years who had recovered from COVID-19. The CDR3 sequence: CASSLGLGRGGYTF. For the CDR3, the DNA is TGTGCCAGCAGCTTAGGATTGGGGAGGGGTGGCTACACCTTC.